The 23 T cell receptor beta chains reported below all come from one sample, sequenced in a study of blood T cell repertoires in COVID-19. Profiled with immunoSEQ multiplex PCR; TCRdb holds only in-frame clones, not every one. The sample consists of around 300,000 clones, roughly 91% of them appearing once. The sample comprised PBMCs or T cells enriched from blood (not recorded which). The source of these receptors is a woman aged 55-75 years who had recovered from COVID-19.

The chain carries TRBV3-1 (or the pseudogene TRBV3-2) and TRBJ1-5, with 8 bases identical to TRBD1. With 0 bases clipped from V and 6 bases from J, the junction kept 4 bases outside the gene matches. The germline V gene has CDR1 LGHDT and CDR2 YNNKEL (reference sequence). This CDR3 contains 15 residues. Here the CDR3 reads CASSQDQGAIQPQHF. DNA of the CDR3: TGTGCCAGCAGCCAAGATCAGGGGGCAATTCAGCCCCAGCATTTT.

This sequence joins TRBV12-3 or TRBV12-4 and TRBJ1-1; perhaps TRBD1 as D (6 bases). V dropped 10 bases and J dropped 3 bases, with 15 bases sitting between them. The CDR3 contains 13 residues. The CDR3 reads CATNRDGYTEAFF. DNA for the CDR3: TGTGCCACCAACAGGGACGGATACACTGAAGCTTTCTTT.

J is TRBJ1-1 and V is TRBV12-3 or TRBV12-4; D unresolved. V was cut by 7 bases and J by 3 bases, with 12 bases left in between. The CDR3 runs to 13 residues. CDR3 in amino acids: CASISIPYTEAFF. For the CDR3, the DNA is TGTGCCAGCATCAGTATCCCCTACACTGAAGCTTTCTTT.

The chain joins TRBV4-1 to TRBJ1-5; 10 bases fit TRBD1. Germline CDR1 is MGHRA and CDR2 is YSYEKL. With 5 bases clipped from V and 6 bases from J, the junction kept 7 bases outside the gene matches. The CDR3 is made up of 15 amino acids. The CDR3 coding sequence is TGCGCCAGCAGCGTTCCGGGACAGGGGTTTCAGCCCCAGCATTTT. Protein product: CASSVPGQGFQPQHF.

The chain combines TRBV6-1 with TRBJ2-1, with D possibly being TRBD1 (7 bases). Germline V gene sequence: CDR1 MNHNS, CDR2 SASEGT. V was clipped by 1 base and J by 12 bases, with 19 bases between them. This CDR3 has 15 residues. The CDR3 region is CASSEGGTAFQGQFF. In DNA form, the CDR3 reads TGTGCCAGCAGTGAAGGCGGGACAGCTTTTCAAGGGCAGTTCTTC.

This chain links TRBV7-9 with TRBJ2-7; D is possibly TRBD1 (6 bases). Germline values: CDR1 SEHNR, CDR2 FQNEAQ (reference sequence). V lost 3 bases, J lost 3 bases, and 9 bases lay in between. The CDR3 length is 13 residues. Here the CDR3 DNA reads TGTGCCAGCAGCTTCCGACAGGACTACGAGCAGTACTTC. It specifies CASSFRQDYEQYF.

This rearrangement joins TRBV3-1 (or the pseudogene TRBV3-2) to TRBJ1-2; 7 positions match TRBD1. CDR1 and CDR2 from the germline V gene are LGHDT and YNNKEL (reference sequence). The CDR3 is 19 amino acids. V was clipped by 4 bases and J by 8 bases; unmatched bases: 25. CDR3 DNA sequence: TGTGCCAGCAGCCTATACACCTCCGGACAGGAGAGGATGTCGGACGGCTACACCTTC. Translation gives CASSLYTSGQERMSDGYTF.

J is TRBJ1-1 and V is TRBV7-2; possible D gene TRBD1, 6 bases. The V and J ends lost 6 bases and 8 bases respectively, with 16 bases between them. CDR1 and CDR2 from the germline V gene are SGHTA and FQGNSA. This CDR3 has 13 amino acids. The CDR3 loop is CASRGGLLSEAFF. DNA of the CDR3: TGTGCCAGCAGGGGGGGGCTTCTCTCCGAAGCTTTCTTT.

The chain has TRBV19 and TRBJ1-5; possible D gene TRBD1, 6 bases. The CDR3 totals 15 residues. V lost 6 bases and J lost 4, with 16 bases in between. Germline V gene sequence: CDR1 LNHDA, CDR2 SQIVND (reference sequence). The CDR3 bases are TGTGCCAGTAGGCAGGGGCTCCCTCGGAATCAGCCCCAGCATTTT. It yields the protein CASRQGLPRNQPQHF.

The V gene is TRBV5-3, the J gene TRBJ2-7, with D unclear. TRBV5-3 is noted as an ORF with a role that remains uncertain. The CDR3 has 14 amino acids. Deletions cut 2 bases from V and 1 base from J, with 10 bases between. The CDR3 sequence is CARSFGRQSYEQYF. Written as DNA, the CDR3 is TGTGCCAGAAGCTTCGGCAGGCAATCCTACGAGCAGTACTTC.

The chain couples TRBV5-1 to TRBJ2-1; 10 nucleotides match TRBD2. The CDR3 totals 19 residues. Trimming cost V 2 bases and J 0 bases; bases outside gene matches: 11. Germline V lookup: CDR1 SGHRS, CDR2 YFSETQ. CDR3 amino acids: CASSFPQRGGLGSYNEQFF. The CDR3, as DNA: TGCGCCAGCAGCTTCCCCCAGCGGGGGGGCCTCGGCTCCTACAATGAGCAGTTCTTC.

V is TRBV30 and J is TRBJ2-1, with 11 positions matching TRBD2. The germline V gene encodes CDR1 GTSNPN and CDR2 SVGIG (reference sequence). With 4 bases clipped from V and 6 bases from J, the junction kept 5 bases outside the gene matches. This CDR3 contains 14 residues. The DNA of the CDR3 is TGTGCCTGGAACCGACTAGCGGGGCCCAATGAGCAGTTCTTC. This gives the protein CAWNRLAGPNEQFF. The full variable domain, in which reference TRBV30 and TRBJ2-1 provide the parts outside the CDR3, is SQTIHQWPATLVQPVGSPLSLECTVEGTSNPNLYWYRQAAGRGLQLLFYSVGIGQISSEVPQNLSASRPQDRQFILSSKKLLLSDSGFYLCAWNRLAGPNEQFFGPGTRLTVL.

The chain carries TRBV7-9 and TRBJ1-1, with TRBD1 matching over 10 bases. V dropped 6 bases and J dropped 2; count of bases not matched to a gene: 6. The CDR3 has 15 residues. In germline, CDR1 is SEHNR, CDR2 FQNEAQ (reference sequence). CDR3: CASSLGTGDNTEAFF. As DNA, the CDR3 is TGTGCCAGCAGTTTGGGGACAGGGGATAACACTGAAGCTTTCTTT. Filled out from reference TRBV7-9 and TRBJ1-1, the complete variable domain reads DTGVSQNPRHKITKRGQNVTFRCDPISEHNRLYWYRQTLGQGPEFLTYFQNEAQLEKSRLLSDRFSAERPKGSFSTLEIQRTEQGDSAMYLCASSLGTGDNTEAFFGQGTRLTVV.

V gene TRBV3-1 (or the pseudogene TRBV3-2) combines with J gene TRBJ1-5, with 10 bases that match TRBD1. V was pared by 0 bases and J by 4 bases, with 0 bases of the junction left unmatched. In germline, CDR1 is LGHDT, CDR2 YNNKEL (reference sequence). This CDR3 is 15 amino acids long. The CDR3 is CASSQEGQGNQPQHF. The CDR3 bases are TGTGCCAGCAGCCAAGAGGGACAGGGGAATCAGCCCCAGCATTTT.

CDR3 protein: CATGPASSSGANVLTF. CDR3 nucleotides: TGTGCCACGGGGCCGGCTTCCTCGTCTGGGGCCAACGTCCTGACTTTC. The gene calls are TRBV24-1 and TRBJ2-6; a possible D gene is TRBD1 (5 bases). The CDR3 is 16 residues long. The ends were cut back, 10 bases at V and 1 base at J, with 16 bases in the middle. CDR1 is KGHDR and CDR2 is SFDVKD in the germline V gene.

The chain recombines TRBV5-1 with TRBJ2-1; 11 positions agree with TRBD2. With 3 bases clipped from V and 5 bases from J, the junction kept 4 bases outside the gene matches. The germline V gene encodes CDR1 SGHRS and CDR2 YFSETQ. CDR3 length: 15 amino acids. The CDR3 DNA reads TGCGCCAGCAGCTCCGAACTAGCGGGGGACAATGAGCAGTTCTTC. Its translation: CASSSELAGDNEQFF.

The rearrangement links TRBV5-1 to TRBJ2-1; a possible D gene is TRBD2 (5 bases). This CDR3 is built from 15 residues. Germline assignment: CDR1 SGHRS and CDR2 YFSETQ. V was pared by 1 base and J by 3 bases, with 11 bases between. CDR3 in DNA: TGCGCCAGCAGCTTGACCTCCCGGGACTACAATGAGCAGTTCTTC. Protein product: CASSLTSRDYNEQFF.

The chain is built from TRBV10-3 and TRBJ1-2, with D possibly matching TRBD1 (6 bases). CDR1 and CDR2 from the germline V gene are ENHRY and SYGVKD. The CDR3 length is 11 residues. Trimming stripped 4 bases from V and 8 bases from J, with 8 bases between. DNA for the CDR3: TGTGCCATCAGTGGACAGGAGGGCTACACCTTC. Translated, it gives CAISGQEGYTF.

There are a few counts of this clone. The J gene is TRBJ1-1, the V gene TRBV29-1; 8 bases are shared with TRBD1. The CDR3 runs 12 residues. Losses at the gene ends were 8 bases for V and 4 bases for J; bases not matched to a gene: 6. Germline V gene sequence: CDR1 SQVTM, CDR2 ANQGSEA. DNA of the CDR3: TGCAGCTCCTGGACAGGGAGCACTGAAGCTTTCTTT. Translating it yields CSSWTGSTEAFF.

Concerning this clone itself: Other DNA sequences from this sample encode an identical CDR3 as well. The chain recombines TRBV28 with TRBJ2-3; D may be TRBD2 (5 bases). The length of the CDR3 is 15 residues. The germline V and J ends were trimmed by 1 base and 1 base, with 9 bases remaining between them. CDR1 is MDHEN and CDR2 is SYDVKM in the germline V gene. CDR3 residues: CASSLSAGRTDTQYF. CDR3 in DNA: TGTGCCAGCAGTTTATCGGCGGGTCGCACAGATACGCAGTATTTT. The full variable domain, in which reference TRBV28 and TRBJ2-3 provide the parts outside the CDR3, is DVKVTQSSRYLVKRTGEKVFLECVQDMDHENMFWYRQDPGLGLRLIYFSYDVKMKEKGDIPEGYSVSREKKERFSLILESASTNQTSMYLCASSLSAGRTDTQYFGPGTRLTVL.

Here the CDR3 DNA reads TGTGCCAGCAGCCCCGGAGGGGTTCAGCCCCAGCATTTT. Its translation: CASSPGGVQPQHF. The J gene is TRBJ1-5, the V gene TRBV28; a weak D match, TRBD1 (5 bases). This CDR3 is 13 amino acids long. V was shortened by 6 bases and J by 6 bases, with 12 bases between the two germline ends. CDR1 is MDHEN and CDR2 is SYDVKM in the germline V gene.

This clone showed up just a few times. The V and J genes are TRBV11-2 and TRBJ1-1; unclear D gene. Germline assignment: CDR1 SGHAT and CDR2 FQNNGV. V shed 5 bases and J shed 0 bases, with 4 bases lying between them. The CDR3 has 12 amino acids. CDR3 DNA: TGTGCCAGCAGCCAAATGAACACTGAAGCTTTCTTT. Encoded protein: CASSQMNTEAFF.

This clone has more than one count but fewer than ten. The chain recombines TRBV7-8 with TRBJ2-2; D is unclear. The CDR3 consists of 14 residues. Germline-derived CDR1 and CDR2 are SGHVS and FQNEAQ. V lost 10 bases to trimming and J lost 1 base, with 13 bases between them. The chain's CDR3 is CATSKSRNTGELFF. CDR3 coding DNA: TGTGCCACCTCAAAGTCGAGGAACACCGGGGAGCTGTTTTTT.